This is a list of T cell receptor beta chains from one sample in a study of blood T cell repertoires in COVID-19. Generated by immunoSEQ multiplex PCR, the TCRdb table keeps only in-frame clones and is missing some. The table lists more than 150,000 clones, approximately 80% of them singletons. Sequenced material: PBMCs or T cells enriched from blood (not recorded which). Source of these receptors: a woman aged 45-60 years who had recovered from COVID-19. Both conserved end residues are part of each CDR3. Fields, in order: clone size, V gene, J gene, D gene, CDR3 DNA, CDR3 protein. A D gene is named only where the DNA matches it firmly. The size entry is marked missing in some rows and otherwise reads once, few, many or a size class.

-	TRBV27	TRBJ1-6	-	TGTGCCAGCAGTTTCTGGGGAGGACCCCTCCACTTT	CASSFWGGPLHF
-	TRBV7-3	TRBJ2-1	TRBD2	TGTGCCAGCTCAGCGGGAGGGAACGGTGAGCAGTTCTTC	CASSAGGNGEQFF
-	TRBV5-1	TRBJ2-5	-	TGCGCCAGCAGCTTGGGTAGCGTGGCGGAGACCCAGTACTTC	CASSLGSVAETQYF
-	TRBV5-1	TRBJ1-3	-	TGCGCCAGCAGCTTGGTTGGGAGCCTCTCTGGAAACACCATATATTTT	CASSLVGSLSGNTIYF
-	TRBV7-2	TRBJ1-3	TRBD1	TGTGCCAGCAGCCGCGGGACAGGTGGAAACACCATATATTTT	CASSRGTGGNTIYF
-	TRBV7-2	TRBJ1-5	-	TGTGCCAGCAGCTTAGTTTATGGGGGGAGAGAGCCCCAGCATTTT	CASSLVYGGREPQHF
-	TRBV2	TRBJ1-6	-	TGTGCCAGCAGTCTCGATGGCCCGTTCTCACCCCTCCACTTT	CASSLDGPFSPLHF
-	TRBV5-1	TRBJ1-1	-	TGCGCCAGCAGCTGGAGGCTCTCGGGCACTGAAGCTTTCTTT	CASSWRLSGTEAFF
-	TRBV11-2	TRBJ2-7	-	TGTGCCAGCAGCCCAACTCCCTACGAGCAGTACTTC	CASSPTPYEQYF
-	TRBV11-3	TRBJ1-1	-	TGTGCCAGCAGCCGCGGGGGGGCTGACACTGAAGCTTTCTTT	CASSRGGADTEAFF
-	TRBV11-1	TRBJ2-1	-	TGTGCCAGCAGCCGACTAGTAAATGAGCAGTTCTTC	CASSRLVNEQFF
-	TRBV28	TRBJ1-6	TRBD1	TGTGCCAGCTTTGTCTCAGGGGGCGATTCACCCCTCCACTTT	CASFVSGGDSPLHF
-	TRBV7-7	TRBJ2-5	TRBD2	TGTGCTAGCAGCTTAGGGGTTGGGGGGGGCCAAGAGACCCAGTACTTC	CASSLGVGGGQETQYF
-	TRBV7-9	TRBJ2-7	-	TGTGCCAGCAGCTTTTCAAGCACCTACGAGCAGTACTTC	CASSFSSTYEQYF
-	TRBV19	TRBJ1-5	-	TGTGCCAGTAGTATTTCGGGGGGCGCGGGCAATCAGCCCCAGCATTTT	CASSISGGAGNQPQHF
-	TRBV5-8	TRBJ2-7	-	TGTGCCAGCAGCTTGGAAGTATCGGGATACGAGCAGTACTTC	CASSLEVSGYEQYF
-	TRBV4-3	TRBJ2-3	-	TGCGCCAGCAGCCAGACACACGATTCAGATACGCAGTATTTT	CASSQTHDSDTQYF
-	TRBV7-3	TRBJ2-3	-	TGTGCCAGCAGCTTACTGGGGAGCCGGTCCACAGATACGCAGTATTTT	CASSLLGSRSTDTQYF
-	TRBV6-5	TRBJ2-7	-	TGTGCCAGCAGTACGACAGGGCGGGGGGTCGAGCAGTACTTC	CASSTTGRGVEQYF
-	TRBV9	TRBJ2-2	TRBD2	TGTGCCAGCAGCACCGGGACTAGCGGGACGAGGAGCGGGGAGCTGTTTTTT	CASSTGTSGTRSGELFF
-	TRBV9	TRBJ1-1	TRBD1	TGTGCCAGCAGCGCCCGGACAGGGGCCGGGACTGAAGCTTTCTTT	CASSARTGAGTEAFF
-	TRBV19	TRBJ2-3	TRBD2	TGTGCCAGTAGTACGCGGGGGGCCTCTTACATGGCGGAATTAACAGATACGCAGTATTTT	CASSTRGASYMAELTDTQYF
-	TRBV5-1	TRBJ2-3	-	TGCGCCAGCAGCTCCACTACAGGGACAGATACGCAGTATTTT	CASSSTTGTDTQYF
-	TRBV19	TRBJ1-5	TRBD1	TGTGCCAGTAGTGGGCGACAGGGGAATCAGCCCCAGCATTTT	CASSGRQGNQPQHF
-	TRBV6-5	TRBJ2-7	TRBD2	TGTGCCAGCGAAGCGGGGGCCCCCTACGAGCAGTACTTC	CASEAGAPYEQYF
-	TRBV12-3/TRBV12-4	TRBJ1-1	-	TGTGCCAGCAGTCTTAGGGGGGAAGCTTTCTTT	CASSLRGEAFF
-	TRBV24-1	TRBJ1-3	-	TGTGCCACCTCAGGCGTTCCTGGAAACACCATATATTTT	CATSGVPGNTIYF
once	TRBV11-2	TRBJ2-1	-	TGTGCCAGCAGCTTATTTAGGGGCAATGAGCAGTTCTTC	CASSLFRGNEQFF
-	TRBV6-5	TRBJ2-3	TRBD1	TGTGCCAGCAGTTACCCGACAGGGGGCAGGTTCAATACGCAGTATTTT	CASSYPTGGRFNTQYF
-	TRBV29-1	TRBJ2-7	-	TGCAGCGTTGGAGTAGGTGGGAGTTACGAGCAGTACTTC	CSVGVGGSYEQYF
-	TRBV6-2/TRBV6-3	TRBJ2-5	TRBD2	TGTGCCAGCAGTTATTTAGGGACTAGCGATCGAGAGACCCAGTACTTC	CASSYLGTSDRETQYF
-	TRBV24-1	TRBJ2-7	-	TGTGCCACCAGTGGCGCTGGGACAAAGGTATCGTCCTACGAGCAGTACTTC	CATSGAGTKVSSYEQYF
-	TRBV28	TRBJ2-2	-	TGTGCCAGCAGTTTCTCGCGGGGGCGGGGGCCCGGGGAGCTGTTTTTT	CASSFSRGRGPGELFF
-	TRBV6-5	TRBJ2-1	-	TGTGCCAGCAGTTACATGAGGGCCCAGTTCTTC	CASSYMRAQFF
-	TRBV11-1	TRBJ2-7	TRBD2	TGTGCCAGCAGCTTAGATGGCCGGGAGGGAGCCTACGAGCAGTACTTC	CASSLDGREGAYEQYF
-	TRBV4-3	TRBJ2-1	-	TGCGCCAGCAGCCTCAACTCGGGGGCCTACAATGAGCAGTTCTTC	CASSLNSGAYNEQFF
-	TRBV7-2	TRBJ1-1	-	TGTGCCAGCAGCTTAGCGGAGTTTTCTCTTGGCACTGAAGCTTTCTTT	CASSLAEFSLGTEAFF
-	TRBV24-1	TRBJ2-2	TRBD1	TGTGCCACCAGTGACCCACCGGGACAGGGATCCACCGGGGAGCTGTTTTTT	CATSDPPGQGSTGELFF
-	TRBV7-2	TRBJ1-6	-	TGTGCCAGCAGCTTAGTGCAGGGTCTTAATTCACCCCTCCACTTT	CASSLVQGLNSPLHF
-	TRBV5-6	TRBJ2-7	-	TGTGCCAGCAGCTGGGGGGTTGCAGGCGAGCAGTACTTC	CASSWGVAGEQYF
-	TRBV6-5	TRBJ1-2	TRBD1	TGTGCCAGCAGGGGCGGGACAGTTGGCTACACCTTC	CASRGGTVGYTF
-	TRBV21-1	TRBJ2-1	-	TGTGCCAGCAGCAAGGCAGGGTTTATATACTACAATGAGCAGTTCTTC	CASSKAGFIYYNEQFF
-	TRBV18	TRBJ1-1	-	TGTGCCAGCTCACCGGCCCGGGGGGAAAAAACTGAAGCTTTCTTT	CASSPARGEKTEAFF
-	TRBV6-6	TRBJ1-1	TRBD1	TGTGCCAGCAGCGACTTTCGGGGACAGGGAAACACTGAAGCTTTCTTT	CASSDFRGQGNTEAFF
-	TRBV11-3	TRBJ2-5	-	TGTGCCAGCAGCTTAGTATGGCGCGGAGAGACCCAGTACTTC	CASSLVWRGETQYF
few	TRBV7-6	TRBJ1-1	-	TGTGCCAGCAGCTTAAGCGGTTTCGGCCTCACTGAAGCTTTCTTT	CASSLSGFGLTEAFF
-	TRBV27	TRBJ1-2	TRBD1	TGTGCCAGCAGTTCATCGGGACAGGGACGCTATGGCTACACCTTC	CASSSSGQGRYGYTF
-	TRBV6-5	TRBJ2-2	-	TGTGCCAGCATTCCTGGTACGCGGGCGTCCGGGGAGCTGTTTTTT	CASIPGTRASGELFF
-	TRBV5-6	TRBJ2-5	-	TGTGCCAGCAGCGTACGACAGGAACAAGAGACCCAGTACTTC	CASSVRQEQETQYF
-	TRBV7-2	TRBJ2-4	-	TGTGCCAGCAGCGCCCAAGGGGGGGGTGTAAACATTCAGTACTTC	CASSAQGGGVNIQYF
-	TRBV2	TRBJ2-7	-	TGTGCCAGTAGTCGCCAGGACTTC	CASSRQDF
-	TRBV7-2	TRBJ1-2	-	TGTGCCAGCAGCCCCGACAGGAACTATGGCTACACCTTC	CASSPDRNYGYTF
-	TRBV7-2	TRBJ2-1	-	TGTGCCAGCAGCTTACGTGGGGGTGGCGGGGTCAGCTCCTACAATGAGCAGTTCTTC	CASSLRGGGGVSSYNEQFF
-	TRBV3-1/TRBV3-2	TRBJ2-6	-	TGTGCCAGCAGCCTCAGAAGCTCTGGGGCCAACGTCCTGACTTTC	CASSLRSSGANVLTF
-	TRBV4-2	TRBJ2-2	TRBD2	TGTGCCAGCAGCCAAGAACTAGCGGGGGTCCAGAACACCGGGGAGCTGTTTTTT	CASSQELAGVQNTGELFF